The present entry profiles one T cell receptor beta chain with its context. Its cognate antigen is unknown. These data belong to a study of monozygotic twins with inflammatory bowel disease. General study findings and limits: Patients got different immunosuppressive treatments, which may have made their repertoires more variable. Researchers reported no repertoire similarity difference between concordant and discordant twins, possibly from limited power.

Researchers isolated total RNA from whole blood without sorting T cells. From its re-call of the 5' RACE reads, TCRdb lists each CDR3 protein once, without DNA. This sample lists some 440,000 distinct CDR3 sequences; its ten largest clones have 2.4%. Looked up from germline, CDR1 is ENHRY and CDR2 is SYGVKD. This CDR3 region has 14 residues. The sequenced material came from blood. This clonotype originated in a human donor with ulcerative colitis or Crohn's disease, or a healthy co-twin of an affected twin (not recorded which). The chain uses TRBV10-3 and TRBJ1-5. CDR3 amino acids: CAISQANSNQPQHF.